This TCR beta chain was profiled in a study of tumor-infiltrating lymphocytes in localized non-small cell lung cancer. Profiling relied on immunoSEQ multiplex PCR, and the TCRdb table lists in-frame clones only, not all of them. This table has some 7,100 clones, roughly three fifths appearing once. Germline trimming cut 6 bases from V and 5 bases from J; bases unmatched to any gene: 10. The CDR3 length is 15 residues. The germline V gene encodes CDR1 MNHEY and CDR2 SVGAGI. This clonotype was obtained from a human donor with non-small cell lung cancer. This rearrangement joins TRBV6-5 to TRBJ1-5, with TRBD1 identical over 7 bases. The specimen was uninvolved lung tissue not adjacent to the tumor. The CDR3 bases are TGTGCCAGCAGATTTTACAGGGGATTGGATCAGCCCCAGCATTTT. As protein: CASRFYRGLDQPQHF.